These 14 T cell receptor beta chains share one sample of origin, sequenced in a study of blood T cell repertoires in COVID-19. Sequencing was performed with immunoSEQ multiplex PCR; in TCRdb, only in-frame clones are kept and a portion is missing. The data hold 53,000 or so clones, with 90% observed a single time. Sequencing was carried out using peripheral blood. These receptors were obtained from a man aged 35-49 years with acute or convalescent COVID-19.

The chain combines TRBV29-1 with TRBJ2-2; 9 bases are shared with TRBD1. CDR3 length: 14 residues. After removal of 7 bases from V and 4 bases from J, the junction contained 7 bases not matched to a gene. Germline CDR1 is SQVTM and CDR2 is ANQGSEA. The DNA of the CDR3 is TGCAGCGCCTCGGGACAGGGATTCACCGGGGAGCTGTTTTTT. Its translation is CSASGQGFTGELFF.

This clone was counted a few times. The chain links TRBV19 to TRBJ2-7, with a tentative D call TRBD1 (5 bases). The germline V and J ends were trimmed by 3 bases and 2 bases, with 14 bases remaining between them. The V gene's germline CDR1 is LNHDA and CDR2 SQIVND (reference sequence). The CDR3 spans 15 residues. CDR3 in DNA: TGTGCCAGTAGTATGGGCCCCAGGGAAGCCTACGAGCAGTACTTC. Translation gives CASSMGPREAYEQYF.

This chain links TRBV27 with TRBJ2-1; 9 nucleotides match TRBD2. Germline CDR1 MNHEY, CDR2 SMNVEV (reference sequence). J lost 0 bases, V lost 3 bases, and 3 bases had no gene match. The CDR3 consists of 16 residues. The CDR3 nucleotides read TGTGCCAGCAGTTTCCGTAGCGGGAGCTCCTACAATGAGCAGTTCTTC. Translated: CASSFRSGSSYNEQFF.

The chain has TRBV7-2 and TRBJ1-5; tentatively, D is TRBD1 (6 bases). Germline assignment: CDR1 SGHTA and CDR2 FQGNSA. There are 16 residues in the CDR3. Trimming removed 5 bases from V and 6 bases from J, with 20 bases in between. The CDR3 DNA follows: TGTGCCAGCAGCCCTAGTGTGGGAGGGGGGGGTCAGCCCCAGCATTTT. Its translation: CASSPSVGGGGQPQHF.

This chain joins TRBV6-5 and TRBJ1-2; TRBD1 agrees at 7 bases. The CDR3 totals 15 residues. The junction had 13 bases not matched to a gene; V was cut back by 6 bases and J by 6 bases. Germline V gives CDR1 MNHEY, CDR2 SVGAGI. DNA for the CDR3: TGTGCCAGCAGCTCCGCCCGACAGGGAGGTAATGGCTACACCTTC. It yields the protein CASSSARQGGNGYTF.

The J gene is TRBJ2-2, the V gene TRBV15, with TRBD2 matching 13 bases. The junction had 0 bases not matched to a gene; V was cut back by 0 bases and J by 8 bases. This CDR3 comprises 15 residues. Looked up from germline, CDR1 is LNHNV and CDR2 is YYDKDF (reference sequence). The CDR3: CATSREGLAGGELFF. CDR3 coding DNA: TGTGCCACCAGCAGAGAGGGACTAGCGGGGGGGGAGCTGTTTTTT. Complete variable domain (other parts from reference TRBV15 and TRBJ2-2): DAMVIQNPRYQVTQFGKPVTLSCSQTLNHNVMYWYQQKSSQAPKLLFHYYDKDFNNEADTPDNFQSRRPNTSFCFLDIRSPGLGDTAMYLCATSREGLAGGELFFGEGSRLTVL.

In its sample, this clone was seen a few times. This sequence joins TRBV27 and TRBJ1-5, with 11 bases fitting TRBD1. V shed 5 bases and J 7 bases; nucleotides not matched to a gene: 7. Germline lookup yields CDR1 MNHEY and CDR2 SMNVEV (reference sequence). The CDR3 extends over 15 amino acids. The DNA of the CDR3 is TGTGCCAGCAGTCCGGGGACAGGGGGTAAACAGCCCCAGCATTTT. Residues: CASSPGTGGKQPQHF.

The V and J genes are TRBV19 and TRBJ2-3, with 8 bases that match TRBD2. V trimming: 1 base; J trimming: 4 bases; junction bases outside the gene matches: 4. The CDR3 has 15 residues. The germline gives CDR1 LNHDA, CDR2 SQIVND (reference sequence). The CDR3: CASSIVGGGPDTQYF. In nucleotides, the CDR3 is TGTGCCAGTAGTATAGTGGGCGGGGGGCCAGATACGCAGTATTTT.

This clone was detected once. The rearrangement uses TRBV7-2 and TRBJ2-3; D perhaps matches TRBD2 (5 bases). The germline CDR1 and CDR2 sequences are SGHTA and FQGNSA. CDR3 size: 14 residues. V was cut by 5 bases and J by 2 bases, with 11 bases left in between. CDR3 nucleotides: TGTGCCAGCAGCCATGGGAGAGACACAGATACGCAGTATTTT. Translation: CASSHGRDTDTQYF.

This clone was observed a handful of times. CDR3 in amino acids: CASSRRASGIKYNEQFF. CDR3 DNA sequence: TGTGCCAGCAGCCGAAGGGCTAGCGGGATAAAATACAATGAGCAGTTCTTC. The chain couples TRBV7-8 to TRBJ2-1, with 9 positions matching TRBD2. CDR3 length: 17 residues. Trimming cost V 5 bases and J 4 bases; bases outside gene matches: 12. Germline V gene lookup returns CDR1 SGHVS and CDR2 FQNEAQ.

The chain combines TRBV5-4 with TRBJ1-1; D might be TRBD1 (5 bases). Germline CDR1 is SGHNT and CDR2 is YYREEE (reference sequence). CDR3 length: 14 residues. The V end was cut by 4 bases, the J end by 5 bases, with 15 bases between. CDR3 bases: TGTGCCAGCAGCCCTGGCAGGGAGGGGACTGAAGCTTTCTTT. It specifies CASSPGREGTEAFF.

The CDR3 region has the DNA TGTGCCAGCAGTTACCCCGGACTAGCGGCGAACACCGGGGAGCTGTTTTTT. Protein product: CASSYPGLAANTGELFF. The chain is built from TRBV6-2 or TRBV6-3 and TRBJ2-2; TRBD2 agrees at 10 bases. This CDR3 spans 17 amino acids. V lost 2 bases and J lost 0; bases outside the gene matches: 3. The germline CDR1 and CDR2 sequences are MNHEY and SVGEGT.

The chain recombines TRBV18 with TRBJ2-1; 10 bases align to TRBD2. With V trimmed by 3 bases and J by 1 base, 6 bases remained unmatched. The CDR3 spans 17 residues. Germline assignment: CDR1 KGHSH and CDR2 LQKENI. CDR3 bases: TGTGCCAGCTCACCTCAGCGGGAGGGCCTTTCCTACAATGAGCAGTTCTTC. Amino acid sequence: CASSPQREGLSYNEQFF.

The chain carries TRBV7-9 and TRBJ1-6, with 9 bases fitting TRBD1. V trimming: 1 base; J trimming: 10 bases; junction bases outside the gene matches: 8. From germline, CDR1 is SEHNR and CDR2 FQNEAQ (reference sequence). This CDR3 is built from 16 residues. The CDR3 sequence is CASSLEGQGRESPLHF. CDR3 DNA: TGTGCCAGCAGCTTAGAGGGACAGGGAAGAGAATCACCCCTCCACTTT.